This T cell receptor beta chain comes out of a study of blood T cell repertoires in COVID-19. Study-wide background: COVID-19 samples collected from the United States, Italy and Spain covered acute and convalescent phases.

Germline V lookup: CDR1 SGHTA, CDR2 FQGNSA. Trimming removed 1 base at V and 8 bases at J, with 14 bases between. This CDR3 has 15 amino acids. Per the authors' pipeline: Quantification of nucleated cells was approximated via reference gene primer amplification. Sequencing used immunoSEQ multiplex PCR; TCRdb keeps in-frame clones, though not all of them. V, J and clone size are taken as reported in that table, and D and trimming were inferred from the DNA itself. Counted here are 200,000 to 250,000 clones, 70% to 90% occurring once; the ten biggest clones make up around 1.4%. Material for sequencing was peripheral blood. This clonotype was obtained from a man aged 80 or over with acute or convalescent COVID-19. The V call is TRBV7-2, the J call TRBJ1-4, with D possibly TRBD1 on 6 matching bases. The CDR3 loop is CASSLEGGPQEKLFF. For the CDR3, the DNA is TGTGCCAGCAGCTTAGAGGGGGGGCCCCAGGAAAAACTGTTTTTT.